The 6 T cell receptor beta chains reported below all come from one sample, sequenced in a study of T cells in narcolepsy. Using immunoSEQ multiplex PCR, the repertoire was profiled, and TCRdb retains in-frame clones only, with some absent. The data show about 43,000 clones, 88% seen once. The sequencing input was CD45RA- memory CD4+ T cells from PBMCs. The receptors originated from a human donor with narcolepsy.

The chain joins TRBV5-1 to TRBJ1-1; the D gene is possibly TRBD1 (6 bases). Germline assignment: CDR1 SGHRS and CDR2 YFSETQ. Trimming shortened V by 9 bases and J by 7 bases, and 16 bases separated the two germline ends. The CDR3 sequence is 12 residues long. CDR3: CATQEGGGEAFF. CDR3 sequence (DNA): TGCGCCACCCAGGAAGGGGGAGGTGAAGCTTTCTTT.

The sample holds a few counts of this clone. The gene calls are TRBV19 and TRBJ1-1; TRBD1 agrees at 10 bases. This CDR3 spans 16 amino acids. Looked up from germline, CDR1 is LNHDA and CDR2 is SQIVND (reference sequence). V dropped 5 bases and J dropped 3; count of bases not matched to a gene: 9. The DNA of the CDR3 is TGTGCCAGTAGTCCCGACAGGGGGCTGGTGGACACTGAAGCTTTCTTT. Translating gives CASSPDRGLVDTEAFF.

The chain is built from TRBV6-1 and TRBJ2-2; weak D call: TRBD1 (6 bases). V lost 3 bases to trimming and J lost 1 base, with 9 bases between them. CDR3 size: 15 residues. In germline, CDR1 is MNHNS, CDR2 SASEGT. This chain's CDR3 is CASSEGTRNTGELFF. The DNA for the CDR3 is TGTGCCAGCAGTGAGGGGACACGGAACACCGGGGAGCTGTTTTTT.

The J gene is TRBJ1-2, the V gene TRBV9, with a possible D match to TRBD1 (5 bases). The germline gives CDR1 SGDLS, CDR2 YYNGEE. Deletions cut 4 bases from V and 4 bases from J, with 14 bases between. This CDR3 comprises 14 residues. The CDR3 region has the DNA TGTGCCAGCAGCCCCGACAGTCACCTCTATGGCTACACCTTC. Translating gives CASSPDSHLYGYTF.

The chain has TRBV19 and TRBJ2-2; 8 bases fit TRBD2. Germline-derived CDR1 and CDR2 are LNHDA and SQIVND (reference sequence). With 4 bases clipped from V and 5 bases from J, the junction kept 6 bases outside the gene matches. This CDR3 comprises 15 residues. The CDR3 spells CASSTPAGVTGELFF. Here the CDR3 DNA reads TGTGCCAGTAGTACGCCAGCGGGAGTTACCGGGGAGCTGTTTTTT.

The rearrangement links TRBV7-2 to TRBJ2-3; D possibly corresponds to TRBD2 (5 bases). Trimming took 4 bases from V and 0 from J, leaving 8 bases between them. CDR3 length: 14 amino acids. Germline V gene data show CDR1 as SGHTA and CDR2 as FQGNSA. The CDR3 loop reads CASSSRTSTDTQYF. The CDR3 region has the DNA TGTGCCAGCAGCTCAAGGACTAGCACAGATACGCAGTATTTT.